This note documents a single T cell receptor (beta chain) sequence. This entry comes from a study of T cell responses to AZD1222 COVID-19 vaccine. The CDR3 covers 17 residues. Germline V gene lookup returns CDR1 SGDLS and CDR2 YYNGEE. The ends lost 1 base at V and 5 bases at J; junction bases unmatched: 6. The data were produced by immunoSEQ multiplex PCR, yet TCRdb's version contains in-frame clones alone and is incomplete. Found here are over 120,000 clones, approximately 93% of them singletons; the top ten hold around 12%. The receptor was isolated from an adult who had recovered from COVID-19. This specimen consisted of peripheral blood, obtained after recovery from COVID-19. The rearrangement links TRBV9 to TRBJ2-3, with 14 positions matching TRBD2. In DNA, the CDR3 is TGTGCCAGCAGCGTATCCGGACTAGCGGGAGGACAAGATACGCAGTATTTT. Amino acid sequence: CASSVSGLAGGQDTQYF.